This T cell receptor beta chain derives from a study of cytomegalovirus exposure and HLA in healthy donors. The V and J ends lost 5 bases and 3 bases respectively, with 11 bases between them. The CDR3 contains 13 residues. The germline gives CDR1 SGHRS, CDR2 YFSETQ. With 60 Vbeta and 13 Jbeta primers, the PCR was carried out. Sequencing was performed with immunoSEQ multiplex PCR; in TCRdb, only in-frame clones are kept and a portion is missing. The profile covers 170,000 or so clones, with 60% to 80% appearing a single time and more than 2% taken by the ten largest. Study-wide results and limits: A later analysis by the authors found several of the most significant clusters apparently linked to common viral pathogens. Accurate HLA-A and HLA-B prediction from TCR beta sequences was reported for most subjects. Later analysis indicated greater clonal expansion among HLA-associated TCR beta chains than among equally common other chains. A later analysis found that most CMV-associated TCR beta chains appeared HLA-restricted.

This clone was seen more than once but under ten times. Its antigen is undetermined. This TCR was recovered from a man between 60 and 75 years old in good health and CMV-seronegative. Material for sequencing was PBMCs. The chain carries TRBV5-1 and TRBJ1-1; D perhaps matches TRBD1 (6 bases). The CDR3 bases are TGCGCCAGCAGTTACAGGGACGACACTGAAGCTTTCTTT. The encoded protein is CASSYRDDTEAFF.